The 24 T cell receptor beta chains in this list originate from one sample, sequenced in a study of T cells in Graves' hyperthyroidism and ophthalmopathy. The CDR3 regions of TCR beta were amplified from RNA transcripts. A set of HTBI primers served as the primers for a first-round RT-PCR of the TCR CDR3. TCRdb reprocessed the multiplex PCR reads via MiXCR and lists one record per CDR3 protein. The data show roughly 710,000 distinct CDR3 sequences, just over 35% seen once. The sample taken for sequencing was blood. All receptors derive from a woman aged 35 to 49 with Graves' hyperthyroidism.

This clonotype was seen only a few times. The chain recombines TRBV12-3 or TRBV12-4 with TRBJ1-1; the match to TRBD1 covers 7 bases. Trimming removed 6 bases from V and 3 bases from J; junction bases left unmatched: 10. The CDR3 sequence is 15 residues long. The CDR3 loop is CASSQGARGDTEAFF. The DNA for the CDR3 is TGTGCCAGCAGCCAAGGAGCCAGGGGGGACACTGAAGCTTTCTTT.

This chain uses TRBV12-3 or TRBV12-4 with TRBJ2-2; 9 bases are shared with TRBD1. There are 15 residues in the CDR3. V lost 6 bases, J lost 5 bases, and 7 bases stayed unmatched. For the CDR3, the DNA is TGTGCCAGCAGCCAGAACAGGGGGCGGACCGGGGAGCTGTTTTTT. As protein: CASSQNRGRTGELFF.

This clonotype was detected ten times or more. The V and J genes are TRBV7-9 and TRBJ1-1; D remains unclear. V dropped 0 bases and J dropped 3 bases, with 2 bases sitting between them. Germline loops: CDR1 SEHNR, CDR2 FQNEAQ (reference sequence). The CDR3 consists of 12 residues. The CDR3 region is CASSLAYTEAFF. CDR3 DNA sequence: TGTGCCAGCAGCTTAGCCTACACTGAAGCTTTCTTT.

This clonotype was observed a few times. The chain recombines TRBV25-1 with TRBJ2-6; perhaps TRBD2 as D (6 bases). CDR1 MGHDK and CDR2 SYGVNS come from the germline V gene. Trimming took 2 bases from V and 0 from J, leaving 11 bases between them. The CDR3 has 17 amino acids. CDR3 sequence reads: CASSEIGTLSGANVLTF. The CDR3 DNA follows: TGTGCCAGCAGTGAAATCGGGACTCTCTCTGGGGCCAACGTCCTGACTTTC.

This clonotype has more than one count but fewer than ten. The J gene is TRBJ2-5, the V gene TRBV10-3, with TRBD1 matching over 7 bases. This CDR3 region has 15 residues. Germline values: CDR1 ENHRY, CDR2 SYGVKD. Trimming at V came to 6 bases and at J to 1 base, leaving 8 bases not matched to a gene. CDR3 in DNA: TGTGCCATCAGGGCCTTAAGGGACAGCCAAGAGACCCAGTACTTC. Its protein product is CAIRALRDSQETQYF.

With respect to this clonotype: The junction and the germline gene differ at one end; a read error may be behind it. The chain recombines TRBV20-1 with TRBJ2-7, with TRBD1 matching 8 bases. Per germline, CDR1 DFQATT and CDR2 SNEGSKA (reference sequence). The length of the CDR3 is 14 residues. The chain's CDR3 is CSVREPWTGNEQYF. In DNA form, the CDR3 reads TGCAGTGTTAGAGAACCCTGGACAGGGAACGAGCAGTACTTC.

At least ten counts were recorded for this clonotype. The rearrangement links TRBV20-1 to TRBJ1-3; TRBD1 is a possible D gene (5 bases). V lost 4 bases to trimming and J lost 4 bases, with 11 bases between them. Looked up from germline, CDR1 is DFQATT and CDR2 is SNEGSKA (reference sequence). The CDR3 is 13 amino acids. The CDR3 is CSANINRGNTIYF. CDR3 nucleotides: TGCAGTGCTAACATCAACAGGGGAAACACCATATATTTT.

In its sample, this clonotype was seen once. The chain links TRBV25-1 to TRBJ1-1; 7 bases are shared with TRBD1. CDR1 and CDR2 from the germline V gene are MGHDK and SYGVNS. Trimming cost V 6 bases and J 6 bases; bases outside gene matches: 10. There are 14 residues in the CDR3. The CDR3 sequence: CASSRRTGFSEAFF. Here the CDR3 DNA reads TGTGCCAGCAGCCGCAGGACAGGATTCTCTGAAGCTTTCTTT.

CDR3 loop: CASSFDGTPRGTQYF. CDR3 nucleotide sequence: TGTGCCAGCAGCTTCGACGGGACACCCAGGGGTACCCAGTACTTC. The rearrangement uses TRBV7-9 and TRBJ2-5, with a weak D call TRBD1 (6 bases). The CDR3 is 15 amino acids. V was trimmed by 3 bases and J by 8 bases, leaving 19 bases between them. Germline V CDR1 and CDR2: SEHNR, FQNEAQ (reference sequence). Supplemented by reference TRBV7-9 and TRBJ2-5, the full variable domain reads DTGVSQNPRHKITKRGQNVTFRCDPISEHNRLYWYRQTLGQGPEFLTYFQNEAQLEKSRLLSDRFSAERPKGSFSTLEIQRTEQGDSAMYLCASSFDGTPRGTQYFGPGTRLLVL.

This clonotype was counted many times. CDR3 sequence reads: CATSPRGEAYEQYF. The CDR3 DNA follows: TGTGCCACCAGCCCCCGGGGGGAGGCCTACGAGCAGTACTTC. The chain uses TRBV15 and TRBJ2-7; 7 positions match TRBD2. V was clipped by 5 bases and J by 2 bases; unmatched bases: 6. The V gene's germline CDR1 is LNHNV and CDR2 YYDKDF (reference sequence). This CDR3 spans 14 amino acids.

A note on this clonotype: A clone one base away is much larger, so this may be a read error. This chain links TRBV5-1 with TRBJ1-2, with D uncertain. Germline V lookup: CDR1 SGHRS, CDR2 YFSETQ. The V end lost 5 bases, the J end lost 12 bases, and 20 bases lay between the germline ends. The CDR3 is 13 residues long. The CDR3 loop is CASSWSADRGHTF. Here the CDR3 DNA reads TGCGCCAGCAGTTGGTCGGCCGATCGAGGCCACACCTTC.

The sample holds many counts of this clonotype. J is TRBJ1-3 and V is TRBV29-1; D ambiguous. The V gene lost 6 bases and the J gene lost 2 bases, with 5 bases spanning the gap. CDR3 length equals 11 residues. Germline values: CDR1 SQVTM, CDR2 ANQGSEA. The chain's CDR3 is CSVPTGNTIYF. The CDR3 DNA follows: TGCAGCGTGCCAACTGGAAACACCATATATTTT.

This clonotype was detected many times. CDR3 in amino acids: CASSLTPGTGDGNTIYF. The CDR3 bases are TGTGCCAGTAGTCTAACCCCCGGGACAGGGGATGGAAACACCATATATTTT. The gene calls are TRBV19 and TRBJ1-3; 10 nucleotides align to TRBD1. CDR1 is LNHDA, CDR2 SQIVND, per germline (reference sequence). This CDR3 region has 17 residues. The ends lost 5 bases at V and 3 bases at J; junction bases unmatched: 10.

This clonotype was seen a handful of times. This rearrangement joins TRBV6-5 to TRBJ2-7; no firm D call. The CDR3 has 12 amino acids. CDR1 MNHEY and CDR2 SVGAGI come from the germline V gene. The ends were cut back, 7 bases at V and 0 bases at J, with 7 bases in the middle. CDR3 coding DNA: TGTGCCAGCAAAGGTAGCTCCTACGAGCAGTACTTC. This translates into CASKGSSYEQYF.

This clonotype was picked up many times. The chain joins TRBV10-2 to TRBJ1-2, with 9 bases lining up with TRBD1. V was clipped by 0 bases and J by 8 bases; unmatched bases: 22. Germline V CDR1 and CDR2: WSHSY, SAAADI. This CDR3 has 20 amino acids. The CDR3 sequence is CASSESSGTGISETVGGYTF. Written as DNA, the CDR3 is TGCGCCAGCAGTGAGTCGAGCGGGACAGGGATCTCCGAAACGGTTGGGGGCTACACCTTC.

The count of this clonotype is one. V is TRBV7-2 and J is TRBJ1-6; perhaps TRBD1 as D (5 bases). From germline, CDR1 is SGHTA and CDR2 FQGNSA. Trimming pared 1 base from V and 12 bases from J, leaving 19 bases between. The CDR3 totals 16 residues. The CDR3 DNA follows: TGTGCCAGCAGCTTAGGGATGCGGGGGGTAGAATTACCCCTCCACTTT. Amino acids: CASSLGMRGVELPLHF.

The chain couples TRBV4-3 to TRBJ1-5; D uncertain. Germline V gives CDR1 LGHNA, CDR2 YSLEER. Trimming removed 0 bases from V and 6 bases from J, with 9 bases in between. This CDR3 is built from 14 residues. The CDR3 protein is CASSQERQRQPQHF. The CDR3 region has the DNA TGCGCCAGCAGCCAAGAGCGTCAGCGTCAGCCCCAGCATTTT.

The chain combines TRBV19 with TRBJ2-5; 14 nucleotides line up with TRBD2. V lost 3 bases to trimming and J lost 5 bases; unmatched junction nucleotides: 11. CDR1 is LNHDA, CDR2 SQIVND, per germline (reference sequence). The CDR3 spans 18 residues. The CDR3 DNA sequence: TGTGCCAGTAGTATGCGACTAGCGGGAGGGACGCTGGAGGAGACCCAGTACTTC. This translates into CASSMRLAGGTLEETQYF.

The J gene is TRBJ2-3, the V gene TRBV6-1; tentatively, D is TRBD2 (7 bases). V lost 6 bases and J lost 14, with 18 bases in between. The CDR3 spans 12 residues. The germline V gene has CDR1 MNHNS and CDR2 SASEGT. CDR3 protein: CASRQSGGHLYF. CDR3 nucleotide sequence: TGTGCCAGCAGACAATCGGGGGGCCACCTGTATTTT.

The chain is built from TRBV29-1 and TRBJ1-2; TRBD1 might be the D (5 bases). The CDR3 loop spans 11 amino acids. Per the germline V gene, CDR1 is SQVTM and CDR2 is ANQGSEA. V was pared by 8 bases and J by 4 bases, with 11 bases between. CDR3 in amino acids: CSTTGRYGYTF. As DNA, the CDR3 is TGCAGCACCACAGGTCGCTATGGCTACACCTTC.

This clonotype appeared a single time. The chain couples TRBV7-9 to TRBJ2-5, with 8 bases identical to TRBD1. CDR1 is SEHNR and CDR2 is FQNEAQ in the germline V gene (reference sequence). J lost 5 bases, V lost 7 bases, and 12 bases had no gene match. The CDR3 runs 15 residues. Here the CDR3 DNA reads TGTGCCAGCATCCCCGCCACGACAGGGGTGGAGACCCAGTACTTC. Its translation: CASIPATTGVETQYF.

This clonotype was counted only a few times. The gene calls are TRBV7-9 and TRBJ2-7; no definite D call. The CDR3 runs to 19 residues. V lost 1 base and J 3 bases, leaving 25 bases between the germline ends. Germline values: CDR1 SEHNR, CDR2 FQNEAQ (reference sequence). The CDR3 DNA follows: TGTGCCAGCAGCTTAGACCCCCAGAATATAGTACGTTGGGACTACGAGCAGTACTTC. It yields the protein CASSLDPQNIVRWDYEQYF.

This chain uses TRBV7-8 with TRBJ1-5; D ambiguous. This CDR3 has 17 amino acids. The V gene's germline CDR1 is SGHVS and CDR2 FQNEAQ. Between the trimmed V and J ends, which lost 5 bases and 3 bases, there was a span of 20 bases. CDR3 protein: CASSVKQDPGPNQPQHF. As DNA, the CDR3 is TGTGCCAGCAGCGTAAAACAAGACCCCGGGCCCAATCAGCCCCAGCATTTT. Combining the CDR3 with reference TRBV7-8 and TRBJ1-5 gives the whole variable domain GAGVSQSPRYKVAKRGQDVALRCDPISGHVSLFWYQQALGQGPEFLTYFQNEAQLDKSGLPSDRFFAERPEGSVSTLKIQRTQQEDSAVYLCASSVKQDPGPNQPQHFGDGTRLSIL.

About this clonotype itself: The junction shows a germline mismatch at one end, possibly a read error. The genes are TRBV9 and TRBJ1-1, with no clear D. Germline V lookup: CDR1 SGDLS, CDR2 YYNGEE. This CDR3 is built from 11 residues. The CDR3 nucleotides are TGTGCCAGCAGCGGAAACACTGAAGTTTTCTTT. This encodes CASSGNTEVFF.